A selection of T cell receptor beta chains follows, all from one sample in a study of T-cell memory formation after mild COVID-19. TCRdb re-called the 5' RACE reads through MiXCR, storing one row per CDR3 protein. Here the sample spans a few hundred thousand distinct CDR3 sequences, approximately 16% being singletons. The sample comprised PBMCs or a T cell subset sorted from them (not recorded which). The receptors originated from a man aged 18 to 30 who had mild COVID-19 (a few samples of this study predate the infection). Cell type and time point are not known. CDR3s include the opening cysteine and the closing phenylalanine or tryptophan. A D gene is named only where the DNA matches it firmly. Only some rows state a clone size, as once, few, many or a class for expanded clones.

clone_size,v_call,j_call,d_call,cdr3_nt,cdr3_aa
NA,TRBV21-1,TRBJ2-1,NA,TGTGCCAGCATCATCCCGAATAGCGGGGGGGCTTGCGAGCAGTTCTTC,CASIIPNSGGACEQFF
NA,TRBV15,TRBJ1-1,NA,TGTGCCACCAGCATGGGGATGAACACTGAAGCTTTCTTT,CATSMGMNTEAFF
NA,TRBV7-9,TRBJ1-1,NA,TGTGCCAGCAGCGACGCCTGGCGGGGTTCTGAAGCTTTCTTT,CASSDAWRGSEAFF
many,TRBV28,TRBJ2-2,TRBD1,TGTGCCAGCTTTGGACAGGGGAGATCCGGGGAGCTGTTTTTT,CASFGQGRSGELFF
many,TRBV12-5,TRBJ2-1,NA,TGTGCTAGTGGCCCGCCCCGGGGGAAGGGGTTCTCCTACAATGAGCAGTTCTTC,CASGPPRGKGFSYNEQFF
NA,TRBV7-3,TRBJ2-1,TRBD2,TGTGCCAGCAGCATGACTAGCGGGGTTGAGCAGTTCTTC,CASSMTSGVEQFF
few,TRBV5-5,TRBJ2-7,NA,TGTGCCAGCAGCTCAACTTGGTCCGTCTACGAGCAGTACTTC,CASSSTWSVYEQYF
NA,TRBV7-9,TRBJ2-3,NA,TGTGCCAGCAAAAAGGACGGCCCCACAGATACGCAGTATTTT,CASKKDGPTDTQYF
few,TRBV29-1,TRBJ1-1,NA,TGCAGCCTCGAGGGAGGGATGAACACTGAAGCTTTCTTT,CSLEGGMNTEAFF
few,TRBV20-1,TRBJ1-3,NA,TGCAGTGCTACGGGACACACAGGAAACACCATATATTTT,CSATGHTGNTIYF
many,TRBV12-3/TRBV12-4,TRBJ2-1,TRBD1,TGTGCCAGCAGTTTTGGACAGGGGTATGAGCAGTTCTTC,CASSFGQGYEQFF
NA,TRBV2,TRBJ2-4,NA,TGTGCCAGCAGTACTAGCCTACCAGCCAAAAACATTCAGTACTTC,CASSTSLPAKNIQYF
few,TRBV20-1,TRBJ1-5,NA,TGCAGTGCTAGGCGACAGAGGGATCAGCCCCAGCATTTT,CSARRQRDQPQHF
NA,TRBV18,TRBJ2-1,NA,TGTGCCAGCTCAATCCGGACGGACGCCTACAATGAGCAGTTCTTC,CASSIRTDAYNEQFF
NA,TRBV5-1,TRBJ1-2,NA,TGCGCCAGCACCTGGGGGTATGACTATGGCTACACCTTC,CASTWGYDYGYTF
few,TRBV7-9,TRBJ1-2,NA,TGTGCCAGCAGCCTTACGGATAACTATGGCTACACCTTC,CASSLTDNYGYTF